Here is one T cell receptor beta chain with its context. Its specificity is unknown. Sorting yielded triplicates of hundreds of thousands of cells for each CD8+ T cell subset. This sample is part of a study of CXCR3-negative and CXCR3-positive naive CD8 T cells. Overall study context: Libraries each contributed about 1.5 +/- 0.3 million TRB reads, for roughly 140 million in total. Findings of the study overall: Naive subsets did not differ in surface CD5, and TRB CDR3 properties served to infer TCR strength. The study found comparably high diversity in both naive subsets and much lower diversity in memory CD8+ cells.

Libraries were UMI-labeled 5' RACE TRB cDNA. TCRdb reprocessed the 5' RACE reads, with one entry per CDR3 protein and no DNA. This table lists fewer than 80,000 distinct CDR3 sequences. Sequenced: naive CXCR3- CD8+ T cells from blood. Subset denoted: CD45RO-CCR7+CD27+CD95- naive CD8+ T cells lacking CXCR3 (TNR3-). This clonotype was sampled from a human donor in good health. Some clones in this sample may be carry-over from other donors' samples.

This CDR3 reads CSASPPGTASDMNTEAFF. This chain links TRBV20-1 with TRBJ1-1; without DNA, the TCRdb call of TRBD1 cannot be checked. This CDR3 is 18 amino acids long. Germline values: CDR1 DFQATT, CDR2 SNEGSKA (reference sequence).